The 27 T cell receptor beta chains listed next were all sequenced from one sample in a study of pediatric ulcerative colitis. Rectal tissue came from one to two pinch biopsies taken at colonoscopy. Sequencing was performed with immunoSEQ multiplex PCR; in TCRdb, only in-frame clones are kept and a portion is missing. The data show 30,000 to 40,000 clones, with about 81% seen just once and about 1.1% held by the top ten. Sequences were obtained from gut tissue. The receptors were gathered from a boy aged 10-17 years with mild ulcerative colitis.

The chain is built from TRBV2 and TRBJ1-1; 8 bases match TRBD1. Germline V gene sequence: CDR1 SNHLY, CDR2 FYNNEI. V was clipped by 5 bases and J by 1 base; unmatched bases: 3. The CDR3 covers 14 residues. This CDR3 is CASSLQGENTEAFF. CDR3 sequence (DNA): TGTGCCAGCAGTTTACAGGGGGAGAACACTGAAGCTTTCTTT. Full variable domain (outside the CDR3, taken from reference TRBV2 and TRBJ1-1): EPEVTQTPSHQVTQMGQEVILRCVPISNHLYFYWYRQILGQKVEFLVSFYNNEISEKSEIFDDQFSVERPDGSNFTLKIRSTKLEDSAMYFCASSLQGENTEAFFGQGTRLTVV.

V usage is TRBV7-2 and J usage is TRBJ1-1; D is uncertain. The CDR3 spans 12 residues. V lost 2 bases to trimming and J lost 11 bases, with 12 bases between them. Germline V gene sequence: CDR1 SGHTA, CDR2 FQGNSA. The CDR3 coding sequence is TGTGCCAGCAGCTTACAATCATCTTATGCTTTCTTT. Its translation is CASSLQSSYAFF.

V is TRBV7-3 and J is TRBJ1-1, with 7 bases that match TRBD1. The CDR3 runs to 14 residues. Germline CDR1 reads SGHTA; CDR2 reads FQGTGA. V gave up 5 bases and J gave up 5 bases; unmatched junction bases: 8. The CDR3 DNA is TGTGCCAGCAGCCCGGGGACAGCGCGAACTGAAGCTTTCTTT. Translated: CASSPGTARTEAFF.

This chain connects TRBV2 to TRBJ2-7, with D tentatively TRBD1 (5 bases). Germline V gene sequence: CDR1 SNHLY, CDR2 FYNNEI. Trimming removed 8 bases from V and 3 bases from J, with 29 bases in between. This CDR3 comprises 18 residues. CDR3 in DNA: TGTGCCAGCCGGAGTAGTGATCAGGGAAGGGTAGGGGACTACGAGCAGTACTTC. Residues: CASRSSDQGRVGDYEQYF.

The rearrangement links TRBV2 to TRBJ1-1; D possibly corresponds to TRBD1 (5 bases). Deletions cut 5 bases from V and 6 bases from J, with 10 bases between. The CDR3 loop spans 12 amino acids. Germline V gene sequence: CDR1 SNHLY, CDR2 FYNNEI. The CDR3 is CASSFDRAEAFF. The CDR3 DNA reads as TGTGCCAGCAGTTTCGACAGAGCTGAAGCTTTCTTT. The variable domain in full, with the rest retrieved from reference TRBV2 and TRBJ1-1, is EPEVTQTPSHQVTQMGQEVILRCVPISNHLYFYWYRQILGQKVEFLVSFYNNEISEKSEIFDDQFSVERPDGSNFTLKIRSTKLEDSAMYFCASSFDRAEAFFGQGTRLTVV.

The chain combines TRBV5-1 with TRBJ2-5; tentative D call: TRBD2 (7 bases). V dropped 1 base and J dropped 6 bases, with 13 bases sitting between them. This CDR3 spans 14 amino acids. From germline, CDR1 is SGHRS and CDR2 YFSETQ. The CDR3 here is CASSLTDGGQTQYF. The CDR3 DNA reads as TGCGCCAGCAGCTTGACGGACGGGGGGCAGACCCAGTACTTC. The variable domain in full, with the rest retrieved from reference TRBV5-1 and TRBJ2-5, is KAGVTQTPRYLIKTRGQQVTLSCSPISGHRSVSWYQQTPGQGLQFLFEYFSETQRNKGNFPGRFSGRQFSNSRSEMNVSTLELGDSALYLCASSLTDGGQTQYFGPGTRLLVL.

The rearrangement joins TRBV7-8 to TRBJ1-4, with 12 bases lining up with TRBD1. The junction had 9 bases not matched to a gene; V was cut back by 5 bases and J by 5 bases. The CDR3 contains 17 residues. Per the germline V gene, CDR1 is SGHVS and CDR2 is FQNEAQ. CDR3 DNA: TGTGCCAGCAGCCTGGGACAGGGGGCTTTAGACAATGAAAAACTGTTTTTT. The encoded protein is CASSLGQGALDNEKLFF.

The J gene is TRBJ1-6, the V gene TRBV4-1, with unresolved D. V was clipped by 4 bases and J by 7 bases, with 17 bases between them. There are 16 residues in the CDR3. From germline, CDR1 is MGHRA and CDR2 YSYEKL. As DNA, the CDR3 is TGCGCCAGCAGCCGACTGATGGTATGGCCAAATTCACCCCTCCACTTT. It specifies CASSRLMVWPNSPLHF.

This chain joins TRBV5-8 and TRBJ2-7, with a weak D call TRBD1 (6 bases). From germline, CDR1 is SGHTS and CDR2 YDEGEE. The ends were cut back, 0 bases at V and 3 bases at J, with 13 bases in the middle. This CDR3 has 15 residues. The CDR3 DNA reads as TGTGCCAGCAGCTTGGTGGGACACCCAAACTACGAGCAGTACTTC. It encodes CASSLVGHPNYEQYF.

This clone has just a few counts. The V and J genes are TRBV2 and TRBJ1-4; tentatively, D is TRBD1 (5 bases). Germline lookup yields CDR1 SNHLY and CDR2 FYNNEI. The CDR3 is 14 residues long. Deletions cut 2 bases from V and 8 bases from J, with 12 bases between. Here the CDR3 reads CASSESVHREKLFF. CDR3 nucleotides: TGTGCCAGCAGTGAAAGTGTACACAGGGAAAAACTGTTTTTT. Using reference TRBV2 and TRBJ1-4 for the parts outside the CDR3, the full variable domain is EPEVTQTPSHQVTQMGQEVILRCVPISNHLYFYWYRQILGQKVEFLVSFYNNEISEKSEIFDDQFSVERPDGSNFTLKIRSTKLEDSAMYFCASSESVHREKLFFGSGTQLSVL.

The chain recombines TRBV5-1 with TRBJ2-7; D not resolved. Between the trimmed V and J ends, which lost 1 base and 1 base, there was a span of 9 bases. This CDR3 is built from 14 residues. Germline V lookup: CDR1 SGHRS, CDR2 YFSETQ. CDR3 sequence reads: CASSLHRSSYEQYF. In nucleotides, the CDR3 is TGCGCCAGCAGCTTGCACCGCTCTTCCTACGAGCAGTACTTC.

V is TRBV12-5 and J is TRBJ2-7; 9 positions match TRBD2. CDR1 and CDR2 (germline): LGHNT, FRNRAP. The CDR3 runs to 15 residues. The junction had 12 bases not matched to a gene; V was cut back by 7 bases and J by 5 bases. This CDR3 reads CASAQWSGGKDEQYF. CDR3 sequence (DNA): TGTGCTAGTGCCCAATGGAGCGGGGGGAAAGACGAGCAGTACTTC.

The gene calls are TRBV6-1 and TRBJ2-3; TRBD2 might be the D (5 bases). Germline V gene lookup returns CDR1 MNHNS and CDR2 SASEGT. V was shortened by 0 bases and J by 0 bases, with 10 bases between the two germline ends. The CDR3 covers 16 residues. This CDR3 reads CASSEALGSSTDTQYF. The CDR3 DNA reads TGTGCCAGCAGTGAAGCGTTGGGGAGTAGCACAGATACGCAGTATTTT.

V and J are TRBV11-3 and TRBJ2-3; 12 nucleotides agree with TRBD2. V gave up 5 bases and J gave up 2 bases; unmatched junction bases: 8. The CDR3 has 17 amino acids. CDR1 and CDR2 (germline): SGHNT, YENEEA. The CDR3 reads CASSPRTSGADTDTQYF. DNA for the CDR3: TGTGCCAGCAGCCCCCGGACTAGCGGGGCCGACACAGATACGCAGTATTTT. The variable domain in full, with the rest retrieved from reference TRBV11-3 and TRBJ2-3, is EAGVVQSPRYKIIEKKQPVAFWCNPISGHNTLYWYLQNLGQGPELLIRYENEEAVDDSQLPKDRFSAERLKGVDSTLKIQPAELGDSAVYLCASSPRTSGADTDTQYFGPGTRLTVL.

This clone was detected only a few times. The V gene is TRBV7-3, the J gene TRBJ2-1, with 8 bases matching TRBD2. The CDR3 consists of 15 residues. CDR1 is SGHTA and CDR2 is FQGTGA in the germline V gene. V lost 6 bases and J lost 0; bases outside the gene matches: 4. CDR3 residues: CASSQRGSSYNEQFF. The CDR3 nucleotides read TGTGCCAGCAGTCAGCGGGGGAGCTCCTACAATGAGCAGTTCTTC.

The chain couples TRBV6-1 to TRBJ2-2; unclear D gene. The V end was cut by 7 bases, the J end by 7 bases, with 16 bases between. Germline V gives CDR1 MNHNS, CDR2 SASEGT. The CDR3 consists of 14 residues. The CDR3 is CASTLSIVGGELFF. Here the CDR3 DNA reads TGTGCCAGCACTCTGAGTATTGTTGGCGGGGAGCTGTTTTTT.

V is TRBV4-1 and J is TRBJ1-2; tentatively, D is TRBD1 (5 bases). V dropped 1 base and J dropped 1 base, with 10 bases sitting between them. CDR1 and CDR2 from the germline V gene are MGHRA and YSYEKL. The CDR3 is 15 residues long. The CDR3 DNA sequence: TGCGCCAGCAGCCAAGTCCCAGGGAATAACTATGGCTACACCTTC. Its translation is CASSQVPGNNYGYTF.

This chain joins TRBV30 and TRBJ1-4; perhaps TRBD1 as D (6 bases). The CDR3 length is 14 residues. Deletions cut 6 bases from V and 8 bases from J, with 19 bases between. Germline loops: CDR1 GTSNPN, CDR2 SVGIG (reference sequence). DNA of the CDR3: TGTGCCTGTGACAAAGGGGGGTTCGGCGAAAAACTGTTTTTT. It yields the protein CACDKGGFGEKLFF.

This clone has a handful of counts. The rearrangement joins TRBV7-2 to TRBJ1-2; 10 positions agree with TRBD1. V gave up 1 base and J gave up 6 bases; unmatched junction bases: 11. The CDR3 length is 17 residues. The germline V gene encodes CDR1 SGHTA and CDR2 FQGNSA. The chain's CDR3 is CASSLDGDRGLFHGYTF. The CDR3 DNA reads TGTGCCAGCAGCTTAGACGGGGACAGGGGACTTTTCCATGGCTACACCTTC.

V usage is TRBV9 and J usage is TRBJ1-2, with D possibly TRBD1 on 6 matching bases. V lost 0 bases and J lost 5, with 11 bases in between. Germline-derived CDR1 and CDR2 are SGDLS and YYNGEE. The CDR3 has 14 amino acids. The CDR3 nucleotides read TGTGCCAGCAGCGTAGCGGGGGGCGCGTATGGCTACACCTTC. It is translated as CASSVAGGAYGYTF.

V is TRBV7-8 and J is TRBJ2-1; either TRBD1 or TRBD2 may fit D (5 bases each). The CDR3 spans 16 residues. Germline CDR1 is SGHVS and CDR2 is FQNEAQ. V was shortened by 3 bases and J by 0 bases, with 12 bases between the two germline ends. CDR3 residues: CASSFDGAGSYNEQFF. CDR3 DNA: TGTGCCAGCAGCTTCGACGGGGCCGGCTCCTACAATGAGCAGTTCTTC.

The rearrangement links TRBV4-2 to TRBJ2-2, with D unresolved. The CDR3 spans 14 residues. Trimming took 0 bases from V and 6 from J, leaving 8 bases between them. CDR1 and CDR2 (germline): LGHNA, YNFKEQ. CDR3 loop: CASSQELLAGELFF. In DNA form, the CDR3 reads TGTGCCAGCAGCCAAGAGTTGCTGGCCGGGGAGCTGTTTTTT.

V gene TRBV6-6 combines with J gene TRBJ2-1; D remains ambiguous. This CDR3 is 12 amino acids long. Germline values: CDR1 MNHNY, CDR2 SVGAGI (reference sequence). Trimming took off 9 bases at V and 3 bases at J, with 9 bases between the two ends. The chain's CDR3 is CASGRDYNEQFF. In DNA form, the CDR3 reads TGTGCCAGTGGTAGGGACTACAATGAGCAGTTCTTC.

This chain links TRBV6-5 with TRBJ2-2, with D perhaps matching TRBD2 (6 bases). Germline V gene lookup returns CDR1 MNHEY and CDR2 SVGAGI. V shed 10 bases and J shed 2 bases, with 17 bases lying between them. This CDR3 spans 15 amino acids. The chain's CDR3 is CATLRGGKNTGELFF. The CDR3 DNA is TGTGCCACCCTCCGGGGAGGAAAAAACACCGGGGAGCTGTTTTTT.

The chain joins TRBV29-1 to TRBJ2-1, with 10 bases that match TRBD2. V shed 4 bases, J shed 3 bases, and the junction held 3 bases outside the gene matches. Germline V gene data show CDR1 as SQVTM and CDR2 as ANQGSEA. CDR3 length: 14 residues. CDR3 sequence reads: CSVVKRGGYNEQFF. DNA for the CDR3: TGCAGCGTTGTGAAGCGGGGGGGCTACAATGAGCAGTTCTTC.

The rearrangement links TRBV5-4 to TRBJ2-5; 13 bases align to TRBD2. Losses at the gene ends were 4 bases for V and 3 bases for J; bases not matched to a gene: 9. Looked up from germline, CDR1 is SGHNT and CDR2 is YYREEE (reference sequence). CDR3 length equals 17 residues. CDR3 residues: CASSDPTSGGLEETQYF. CDR3 DNA sequence: TGTGCCAGCAGCGATCCGACTAGCGGGGGGTTGGAAGAGACCCAGTACTTC. Variable domain in full (rest from reference TRBV5-4 and TRBJ2-5): ETGVTQSPTHLIKTRGQQVTLRCSSQSGHNTVSWYQQALGQGPQFIFQYYREEENGRGNFPPRFSGLQFPNYSSELNVNALELDDSALYLCASSDPTSGGLEETQYFGPGTRLLVL.

This chain connects TRBV7-8 to TRBJ2-1, with 8 bases fitting TRBD1. The CDR3 is 15 amino acids. Germline CDR1 SGHVS, CDR2 FQNEAQ. With 3 bases clipped from V and 6 bases from J, the junction kept 7 bases outside the gene matches. The CDR3 nucleotides are TGTGCCAGCAGCTTCAGGGGGCGATCCCTCAATGAGCAGTTCTTC. Its translation is CASSFRGRSLNEQFF.